This entry lists 11 T cell receptor beta chains sequenced from one sample in a study of radiotherapy plus CTLA-4 blockade in lung cancer. Repertoires were generated with immunoSEQ multiplex PCR, while TCRdb's copy carries only in-frame clones and drops some. Of about 66,000 clones listed, approximately 82% were seen once; the top ten hold 4%. Sample: peripheral blood, taken from a patient treated with radiotherapy plus ipilimumab. The source is a human donor with non-small cell lung cancer who had a partial response to radiotherapy plus ipilimumab.

This chain joins TRBV2 and TRBJ2-1; 11 bases align to TRBD1. Trimming cost V 1 base and J 4 bases; bases outside gene matches: 3. This CDR3 has 16 residues. The germline V gene has CDR1 SNHLY and CDR2 FYNNEI. As DNA, the CDR3 is TGTGCCAGCAGTGAAGAAGGACAGGGGGCATACAATGAGCAGTTCTTC. Translation gives CASSEEGQGAYNEQFF.

This chain uses TRBV18 with TRBJ2-7, with 11 bases lining up with TRBD2. Germline V lookup: CDR1 KGHSH, CDR2 LQKENI. Trimming cost V 1 base and J 4 bases; bases outside gene matches: 3. The CDR3 is 15 residues long. This CDR3 reads CASSPRLAGGYEQYF. In DNA form, the CDR3 reads TGTGCCAGCTCACCACGGTTAGCGGGAGGGTACGAGCAGTACTTC.

This chain links TRBV7-9 with TRBJ2-7, with 7 bases matching TRBD1. J gave up 0 bases and V 3 bases, and 5 bases lay outside the gene matches. Looked up from germline, CDR1 is SEHNR and CDR2 is FQNEAQ (reference sequence). The CDR3 covers 15 residues. CDR3 region: CASSFPTGSSYEQYF. CDR3 nucleotides: TGTGCCAGCAGCTTCCCGACAGGGAGCTCCTACGAGCAGTACTTC.

The CDR3 loop is CATQGESNQPQHF. The CDR3 DNA reads TGTGCCACCCAGGGTGAGTCCAATCAGCCCCAGCATTTT. The chain employs TRBV2 and TRBJ1-5, with TRBD1 as a possible D gene (5 bases). The CDR3 has 13 residues. The germline gives CDR1 SNHLY, CDR2 FYNNEI. Trimming shortened V by 10 bases and J by 3 bases, and 13 bases separated the two germline ends.

A few counts support this clone. The CDR3 spells CASSLAGGEYQPQHF. The CDR3 DNA reads TGCGCCAGCAGCTTGGCAGGGGGAGAATATCAGCCCCAGCATTTT. The rearrangement uses TRBV5-1 and TRBJ1-5, with 7 bases aligning to TRBD1. Germline V gene sequence: CDR1 SGHRS, CDR2 YFSETQ. The length of the CDR3 is 15 residues. The junction had 5 bases not matched to a gene; V was cut back by 0 bases and J by 5 bases. Full variable domain (missing parts from reference TRBV5-1 and TRBJ1-5): KAGVTQTPRYLIKTRGQQVTLSCSPISGHRSVSWYQQTPGQGLQFLFEYFSETQRNKGNFPGRFSGRQFSNSRSEMNVSTLELGDSALYLCASSLAGGEYQPQHFGDGTRLSIL.

The chain carries TRBV29-1 and TRBJ2-7; no firm D call. The CDR3 covers 15 residues. Germline assignment: CDR1 SQVTM and CDR2 ANQGSEA. Deletions cut 6 bases from V and 5 bases from J, with 23 bases between. CDR3 coding DNA: TGCAGCGTCTGTAGTCGGGTCCCTCATCCCCACGAGCAGTACTTC. Its protein is CSVCSRVPHPHEQYF.

The V call is TRBV5-1, the J call TRBJ2-7; possibly TRBD2 for D (5 bases). This CDR3 region has 13 residues. Trimming removed 6 bases from V and 6 bases from J, with 16 bases in between. In germline, CDR1 is SGHRS, CDR2 YFSETQ. CDR3 DNA sequence: TGCGCCAGCACCTACGAGGGAGTGGGCGAGCAGTACTTC. Protein: CASTYEGVGEQYF.

The V gene is TRBV29-1, the J gene TRBJ2-2; 13 positions agree with TRBD2. The CDR3 spans 14 residues. Per the germline V gene, CDR1 is SQVTM and CDR2 is ANQGSEA. The J segment lost 8 bases and the V segment lost 6 bases, leaving 6 bases of the junction unmatched. CDR3 nucleotides: TGCAGCGTCGGGACTAGCGGGGACGGGGGGGAGCTGTTTTTT. This encodes CSVGTSGDGGELFF.

The rearrangement links TRBV5-1 to TRBJ2-2, with TRBD2 matching over 8 bases. V lost 7 bases to trimming and J lost 7 bases; unmatched junction nucleotides: 15. CDR1 is SGHRS, CDR2 YFSETQ, per germline. This CDR3 is built from 16 residues. In DNA form, the CDR3 reads TGCGCCAGCTCGACCGGGACTAGAGAGGGGAACGGGGAGCTGTTTTTT. Protein: CASSTGTREGNGELFF.

The chain recombines TRBV5-1 with TRBJ2-5, with D possibly matching TRBD2 (7 bases). Germline V gene data show CDR1 as SGHRS and CDR2 as YFSETQ. V was clipped by 0 bases and J by 5 bases, with 17 bases between them. The CDR3 extends over 16 amino acids. CDR3 protein: CASSLERGGAWETQYF. CDR3 DNA sequence: TGCGCCAGCAGCTTGGAACGAGGGGGGGCGTGGGAGACCCAGTACTTC.

This chain links TRBV11-3 with TRBJ2-1, with 9 bases identical to TRBD2. The CDR3 sequence is 15 residues long. In germline, CDR1 is SGHNT, CDR2 YENEEA. The junction had 4 bases not matched to a gene; V was cut back by 1 base and J by 6 bases. This CDR3 is CASSLVGGRANEQFF. CDR3 coding DNA: TGTGCCAGCAGCTTAGTGGGCGGGAGGGCCAATGAGCAGTTCTTC.